One and the same sample provided the 30 T cell receptor beta chains below, sequenced in a study of blood T cell repertoires in COVID-19. Using immunoSEQ multiplex PCR, the repertoire was profiled, and TCRdb retains in-frame clones only, with some absent. The sample comprises over 300,000 clones, roughly 90% of which are singletons, and around 6.6% rests with the top ten. Sequencing used peripheral blood. These receptors were collected from a young man who had recovered from COVID-19.

The chain employs TRBV4-1 and TRBJ2-3; 8 bases match TRBD2. Trimming took 6 bases from V and 2 from J; bases not matched to a gene: 10. Per the germline V gene, CDR1 is MGHRA and CDR2 is YSYEKL. CDR3 length: 16 residues. CDR3 in amino acids: CASRPRIAGHTDTQYF. In DNA, the CDR3 is TGCGCCAGCAGACCCAGAATAGCGGGACACACAGATACGCAGTATTTT.

The CDR3 sequence: CASSLEVRGPFF. In DNA form, the CDR3 reads TGTGCCAGCAGCTTAGAGGTCAGGGGGCCGTTCTTC. The chain couples TRBV7-8 to TRBJ2-1; 8 bases map to TRBD1. V shed 1 base, J shed 15 bases, and the junction held 5 bases outside the gene matches. CDR1 and CDR2 from the germline V gene are SGHVS and FQNEAQ. The CDR3 length is 12 residues. The entire variable domain, with the rest obtained from reference TRBV7-8 and TRBJ2-1, is as follows: GAGVSQSPRYKVAKRGQDVALRCDPISGHVSLFWYQQALGQGPEFLTYFQNEAQLDKSGLPSDRFFAERPEGSVSTLKIQRTQQEDSAVYLCASSLEVRGPFFGPGTRLTVL.

The chain has TRBV7-2 and TRBJ1-1; D may be TRBD1 (5 bases). V dropped 1 base and J dropped 6 bases, with 15 bases sitting between them. CDR3 size: 15 residues. CDR1 SGHTA and CDR2 FQGNSA come from the germline V gene. The CDR3 reads CASSLGRVVFAEAFF. The CDR3 nucleotides read TGTGCCAGCAGCTTAGGCAGGGTCGTTTTCGCTGAAGCTTTCTTT.

This clone turned up a few times. V usage is TRBV5-6 and J usage is TRBJ1-2; D possibly corresponds to TRBD1 (5 bases). Germline CDR1 is SGHDT and CDR2 is YYEEEE. V dropped 0 bases and J dropped 7 bases, with 7 bases sitting between them. The length of the CDR3 is 12 residues. The CDR3: CASSLEGFGYTF. CDR3 DNA: TGTGCCAGCAGCTTGGAGGGGTTTGGCTACACCTTC.

This chain joins TRBV11-3 and TRBJ1-1; maybe TRBD1 (6 bases). Germline V gives CDR1 SGHNT, CDR2 YENEEA. The ends were cut back, 3 bases at V and 1 base at J, with 9 bases in the middle. This CDR3 has 14 amino acids. DNA of the CDR3: TGTGCCAGCAGCTTTCGGGGGGCGAACACTGAAGCTTTCTTT. It translates to CASSFRGANTEAFF.

This chain uses TRBV9 with TRBJ1-2; 7 nucleotides line up with TRBD1. Trimming at V came to 4 bases and at J to 2 bases, leaving 5 bases not matched to a gene. The germline V gene encodes CDR1 SGDLS and CDR2 YYNGEE. This CDR3 has 14 residues. The CDR3, as DNA: TGTGCCAGCAGCACCGGACAGGTCAACTATGGCTACACCTTC. This encodes CASSTGQVNYGYTF.

This sequence joins TRBV21-1 and TRBJ2-6; the table's D gene call, TRBD1, was not cross checked with the DNA. TRBV21-1 is described as a pseudogene. This CDR3 is 19 amino acids long. This chain's CDR3 is CASSSRQAHSFSGANVLTF. The CDR3 bases are TGTGCCAGCAGCAGCCGACAGGCACATAGTTTCTCGGGGGCCAACGTCCTGACTTTC.

The rearrangement links TRBV19 to TRBJ1-1; 9 bases line up with TRBD1. CDR1 LNHDA and CDR2 SQIVND come from the germline V gene (reference sequence). This CDR3 is 13 amino acids long. The V and J ends lost 5 bases and 6 bases, in that order; junction bases with no gene match: 4. The CDR3 loop is CASSFDRGAEAFF. CDR3 DNA: TGTGCCAGTAGTTTCGACAGGGGGGCTGAAGCTTTCTTT. Variable domain in full (rest from reference TRBV19 and TRBJ1-1): DGGITQSPKYLFRKEGQNVTLSCEQNLNHDAMYWYRQDPGQGLRLIYYSQIVNDFQKGDIAEGYSVSREKKESFPLTVTSAQKNPTAFYLCASSFDRGAEAFFGQGTRLTVV.

This clone is medium-sized within its sample. The genes are TRBV6-4 and TRBJ2-3; TRBD2 matches at 11 bases. Germline V gene data show CDR1 as MRHNA and CDR2 as SNTAGT. The V and J ends lost 0 bases and 4 bases, in that order; junction bases with no gene match: 0. The CDR3 has 15 residues. The CDR3 DNA is TGTGCCAGCAGTGACTCTAGCGGGGGGGCAGATACGCAGTATTTT. Its protein is CASSDSSGGADTQYF.

V is TRBV21-1 and J is TRBJ1-5; TRBD1, the table's D call, lacks a check against the DNA. TRBV21-1 is termed a pseudogene. This CDR3 region has 14 residues. The CDR3 loop reads CASSKGADHQPQHF. The CDR3 DNA sequence: TGTGCCAGCAGCAAAGGGGCAGATCATCAGCCCCAGCATTTT.

The V gene is TRBV19, the J gene TRBJ1-5; TRBD1 is a possible D gene (5 bases). Trimming stripped 5 bases from V and 5 bases from J, with 25 bases between. This CDR3 has 18 residues. CDR1 is LNHDA and CDR2 is SQIVND in the germline V gene (reference sequence). In DNA form, the CDR3 reads TGTGCCAGTAGTGCCGTTGGGGCCTACGGCAGCCGCGATCAGCCCCAGCATTTT. It encodes CASSAVGAYGSRDQPQHF.

The chain employs TRBV10-3 and TRBJ2-3; 12 bases map to TRBD2. Germline V gene sequence: CDR1 ENHRY, CDR2 SYGVKD. The CDR3 has 16 residues. V shed 4 bases, J shed 2 bases, and the junction held 4 bases outside the gene matches. The CDR3 DNA is TGTGCCATCAGTGGGGCTAGCGGGGGGGTCACAGATACGCAGTATTTT. It yields the protein CAISGASGGVTDTQYF.

The chain carries TRBV9 and TRBJ2-2, with TRBD1 identical over 12 bases. The CDR3 has 15 amino acids. Losses at the gene ends were 4 bases for V and 6 bases for J; bases not matched to a gene: 4. Germline values: CDR1 SGDLS, CDR2 YYNGEE. In nucleotides, the CDR3 is TGTGCCAGCAGCACCCGGGACAGGGGGCCCGGGGAGCTGTTTTTT. It is translated as CASSTRDRGPGELFF. Drawing the rest from reference TRBV9 and TRBJ2-2, the complete variable domain is DSGVTQTPKHLITATGQRVTLRCSPRSGDLSVYWYQQSLDQGLQFLIQYYNGEERAKGNILERFSAQQFPDLHSELNLSSLELGDSALYFCASSTRDRGPGELFFGEGSRLTVL.

Of note for this clone: Just one base apart from a much larger clone, this may be a read error. The CDR3 loop is CASSPLGGGDGHTF. The CDR3 region has the DNA TGTGCCAGCAGTCCCCTAGGAGGGGGCGATGGCCACACCTTC. The rearrangement uses TRBV2 and TRBJ1-2; 7 bases map to TRBD1. The germline V gene encodes CDR1 SNHLY and CDR2 FYNNEI. The CDR3 covers 14 residues.

The V and J genes are TRBV19 and TRBJ1-4; possibly TRBD1 for D (6 bases). The V gene's germline CDR1 is LNHDA and CDR2 SQIVND (reference sequence). V was shortened by 7 bases and J by 7 bases, with 13 bases between the two germline ends. The length of the CDR3 is 13 residues. The CDR3 DNA sequence: TGTGCCAGTACCCGGGGGGGGCGTGAAAAACTGTTTTTT. Translated, it gives CASTRGGREKLFF.

V and J are TRBV6-2 or TRBV6-3 and TRBJ2-2, with TRBD2 identical over 7 bases. J gave up 1 base and V 2 bases, and 10 bases lay outside the gene matches. The CDR3 extends over 18 amino acids. From germline, CDR1 is MNHEY and CDR2 SVGEGT. CDR3 sequence (DNA): TGTGCCAGCAGTTACCCGGCGGGGGACTTATTGAACACCGGGGAGCTGTTTTTT. Translation gives CASSYPAGDLLNTGELFF.

The chain links TRBV27 to TRBJ2-1; no clear D gene. Trimming cost V 0 bases and J 3 bases, with 9 bases left between them. Germline V gene data show CDR1 as MNHEY and CDR2 as SMNVEV (reference sequence). The CDR3 runs 15 residues. CDR3 DNA sequence: TGTGCCAGCAGTTTATCCAGGTCGCGCTACAATGAGCAGTTCTTC. Protein: CASSLSRSRYNEQFF.

The chain employs TRBV18 and TRBJ2-1, with 14 bases matching TRBD2. Germline V gene lookup returns CDR1 KGHSH and CDR2 LQKENI. V lost 5 bases to trimming and J lost 7 bases; unmatched junction nucleotides: 4. This CDR3 region has 15 residues. The CDR3, as DNA: TGTGCCAGCTCAGACTGGACTAGCGGGAGGAATGAGCAGTTCTTC. This encodes CASSDWTSGRNEQFF.

The chain couples TRBV7-9 to TRBJ1-1, with 7 bases identical to TRBD1. Germline V lookup: CDR1 SEHNR, CDR2 FQNEAQ (reference sequence). This CDR3 is 13 amino acids long. The V gene end was trimmed by 4 bases and the J gene end by 4 bases; junction bases not matched to a gene: 3. CDR3 sequence (DNA): TGTGCCAGCAGCTCGACAGGGCCCACTGAAGCTTTCTTT. Its protein product is CASSSTGPTEAFF.

V gene TRBV7-3 combines with J gene TRBJ2-1; 8 positions match TRBD2. CDR1 is SGHTA and CDR2 is FQGTGA in the germline V gene. V lost 2 bases and J lost 10; bases outside the gene matches: 7. The length of the CDR3 is 14 residues. As DNA, the CDR3 is TGTGCCAGCAGCTTATCCCGGGGGGGAGGAGAGCAGTTCTTC. Its translation: CASSLSRGGGEQFF.

The CDR3 DNA sequence: TGTGCCAGCAGCCTATCTAGCGGAGAGAGGGAGACCCAGTACTTC. Translated: CASSLSSGERETQYF. The rearrangement joins TRBV5-8 to TRBJ2-5; TRBD2 aligns across 7 bases. Germline values: CDR1 SGHTS, CDR2 YDEGEE. The V and J ends lost 4 bases and 5 bases, in that order; junction bases with no gene match: 11. CDR3 length: 15 amino acids.

The chain recombines TRBV7-6 with TRBJ2-7; TRBD2 is a possible D gene (6 bases). The CDR3 sequence is 16 residues long. The germline CDR1 and CDR2 sequences are SGHVS and FNYEAQ. The ends were cut back, 5 bases at V and 5 bases at J, with 22 bases in the middle. The CDR3 DNA sequence: TGTGCCAGCAGCCCTGGGGGAGGCCTAGCGATCCACGAGCAGTACTTC. This gives the protein CASSPGGGLAIHEQYF.

The chain joins TRBV7-2 to TRBJ2-7, with 9 bases lining up with TRBD2. V shed 6 bases and J 3 bases; nucleotides not matched to a gene: 3. Germline CDR1 reads SGHTA; CDR2 reads FQGNSA. The length of the CDR3 is 13 residues. CDR3 region: CASRRGGNYEQYF. In DNA, the CDR3 is TGTGCCAGCAGGCGGGGGGGGAACTACGAGCAGTACTTC.

The rearrangement joins TRBV4-1 to TRBJ2-6; a weak D match, TRBD2 (7 bases). The CDR3 sequence is 17 residues long. Trimming shortened V by 4 bases and J by 3 bases, and 16 bases separated the two germline ends. Germline CDR1 and CDR2: MGHRA and YSYEKL. CDR3 sequence reads: CASSPGEGVVGANVLTF. The CDR3 bases are TGCGCCAGCAGCCCCGGGGAGGGGGTCGTTGGGGCCAACGTCCTGACTTTC.

V gene TRBV4-3 combines with J gene TRBJ1-1, with TRBD1 matching over 7 bases. Germline CDR1 is LGHNA and CDR2 is YSLEER. V shed 4 bases and J 4 bases; nucleotides not matched to a gene: 3. CDR3 size: 13 residues. The chain's CDR3 is CASSPYRGTEAFF. The CDR3 DNA reads TGCGCCAGCAGCCCTTACAGGGGCACTGAAGCTTTCTTT.

This clone has just one count. In DNA form, the CDR3 reads TGTGCCAGCAGTGAAGCGCCTCGTACTAATCAGCCCCAGCATTTT. Protein: CASSEAPRTNQPQHF. This chain connects TRBV6-1 to TRBJ1-5; no clear D. Germline values: CDR1 MNHNS, CDR2 SASEGT. Trimming took off 0 bases at V and 4 bases at J, with 10 bases between the two ends. The CDR3 runs 15 residues.

J is TRBJ1-5 and V is TRBV12-3 or TRBV12-4; D call uncertain. CDR3 size: 13 residues. V was trimmed by 1 base and J by 7 bases, leaving 8 bases between them. This CDR3 reads CASSLGTGQPQHF. CDR3 in DNA: TGTGCCAGCAGTTTAGGGACTGGGCAGCCCCAGCATTTT.

In DNA form, the CDR3 reads TGTGCCAGCAGCCTAAACAGGGTGGGGACTGAAGCTTTCTTT. This encodes CASSLNRVGTEAFF. The chain recombines TRBV11-1 with TRBJ1-1; the D gene is possibly TRBD1 (6 bases). The CDR3 contains 14 residues. Trimming took off 5 bases at V and 5 bases at J, with 15 bases between the two ends. Germline CDR1 is SGHAT and CDR2 is FQDESV (reference sequence).

V usage is TRBV27 and J usage is TRBJ1-2; TRBD1 is a possible D gene (6 bases). Germline V CDR1 and CDR2: MNHEY, SMNVEV (reference sequence). The CDR3 is made up of 17 amino acids. Trimming pared 1 base from V and 7 bases from J, leaving 22 bases between. The CDR3 nucleotides read TGTGCCAGCAGTTTATGGGCAGGGGCGGCCGAGCGAAGTGGCTACACCTTC. As protein: CASSLWAGAAERSGYTF.

The gene calls are TRBV10-1 and TRBJ2-1; D possibly corresponds to TRBD1 (6 bases). The V end lost 10 bases, the J end lost 0 bases, and 13 bases lay between the germline ends. Germline V lookup: CDR1 WNHNN, CDR2 SYGVQD (reference sequence). The CDR3 is 14 amino acids. In DNA form, the CDR3 reads TGCGCCACATCACAGGGAGACTCCTACAATGAGCAGTTCTTC. Amino acid sequence: CATSQGDSYNEQFF.